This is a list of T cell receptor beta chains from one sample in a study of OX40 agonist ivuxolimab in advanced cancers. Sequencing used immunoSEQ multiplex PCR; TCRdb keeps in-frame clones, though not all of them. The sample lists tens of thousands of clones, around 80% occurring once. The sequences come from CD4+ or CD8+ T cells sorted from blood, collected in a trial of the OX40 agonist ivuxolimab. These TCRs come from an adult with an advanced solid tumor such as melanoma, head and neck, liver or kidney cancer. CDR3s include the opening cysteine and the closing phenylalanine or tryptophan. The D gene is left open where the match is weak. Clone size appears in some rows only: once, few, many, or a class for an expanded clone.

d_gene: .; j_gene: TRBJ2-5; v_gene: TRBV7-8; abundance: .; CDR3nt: TGTGCCAGCAGCTTAAATGGAGCATATGAGACCCAGTACTTC; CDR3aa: CASSLNGAYETQYF
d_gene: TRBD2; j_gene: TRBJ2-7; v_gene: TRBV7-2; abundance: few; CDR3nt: TGTGCCAGCAGCTCGCGACTAGCGGGAGATCGCGAGCAGTACTTC; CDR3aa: CASSSRLAGDREQYF
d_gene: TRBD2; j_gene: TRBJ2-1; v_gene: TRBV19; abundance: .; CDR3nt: TGTGCTTCCGGGGGGGAGGGTATGAGGGCCTACAATGAGCAGTTCTTC; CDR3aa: CASGGEGMRAYNEQFF
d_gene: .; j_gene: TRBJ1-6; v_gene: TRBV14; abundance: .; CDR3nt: TGTGCCAGCAGCCAAGGGGGCGGAGGGTATTCACCCCTCCACTTT; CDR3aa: CASSQGGGGYSPLHF
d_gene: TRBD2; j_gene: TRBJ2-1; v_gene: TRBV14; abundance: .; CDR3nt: TGTGCCAGCAGCCAAGATTACGGTAGCGGGAGGGGTAATGAGCAGTTCTTC; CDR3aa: CASSQDYGSGRGNEQFF
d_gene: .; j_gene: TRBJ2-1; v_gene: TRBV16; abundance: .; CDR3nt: TGTGCCAGCAGCCAATCGGGCTACAATGAGCAGTTCTTC; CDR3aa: CASSQSGYNEQFF
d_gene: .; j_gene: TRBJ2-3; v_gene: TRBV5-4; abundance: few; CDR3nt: TGTGCCAGCAGCTATGGGGAGCCTACAGATACGCAGTATTTT; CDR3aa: CASSYGEPTDTQYF
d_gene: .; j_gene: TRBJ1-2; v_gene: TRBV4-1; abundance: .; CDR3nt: TGCGCCAGCAGCCACGGTCGGACGCCTAACTATGGCTACACCTTC; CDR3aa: CASSHGRTPNYGYTF
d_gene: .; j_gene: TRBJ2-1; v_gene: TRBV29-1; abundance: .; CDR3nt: TGCAGCGTGTGCGGGGTCCCCTACAATGAGCAGTTCTTC; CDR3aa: CSVCGVPYNEQFF
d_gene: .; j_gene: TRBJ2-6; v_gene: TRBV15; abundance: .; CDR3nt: TGTGCCACCAGCACCACAGGCTCTGGGGCCAACGTCCTGACTTTC; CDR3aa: CATSTTGSGANVLTF
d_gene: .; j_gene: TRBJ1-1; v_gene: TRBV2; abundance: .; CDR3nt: TGTGCCAGCAATATCAGATCCACTGAAGCTTTCTTT; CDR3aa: CASNIRSTEAFF
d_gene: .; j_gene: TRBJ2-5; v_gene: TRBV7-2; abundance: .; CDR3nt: TGTGCCAGCAGCTTCCAGGGGGGATGGGGCGAGACCCAGTACTTC; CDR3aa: CASSFQGGWGETQYF
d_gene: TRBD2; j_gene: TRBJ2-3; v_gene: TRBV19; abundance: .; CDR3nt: TGTGCCAGTAGTATACCCCCGGCTAGCGGGAGAGGGTCAGATACGCAGTATTTT; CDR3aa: CASSIPPASGRGSDTQYF
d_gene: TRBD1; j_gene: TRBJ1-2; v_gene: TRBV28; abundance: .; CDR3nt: TGTGCCAGCAGTTTAGAATCGGCAGGGGGATCTAACTATGGCTACACCTTC; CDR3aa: CASSLESAGGSNYGYTF
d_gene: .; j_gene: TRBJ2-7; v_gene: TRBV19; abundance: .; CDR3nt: TGTGCCAGTACTGCGGGGGCTAGCGGATACGAGCAGTACTTC; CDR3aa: CASTAGASGYEQYF
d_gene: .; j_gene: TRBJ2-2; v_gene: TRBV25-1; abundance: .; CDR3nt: TGTGCCAGCTTCGGGAGTGTGGGCACCGGGGAGCTGTTTTTT; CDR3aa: CASFGSVGTGELFF
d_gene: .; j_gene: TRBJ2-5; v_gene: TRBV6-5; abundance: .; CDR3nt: TGTGCCAGCGGAACCGCGCCGGAGACCCAGTACTTC; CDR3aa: CASGTAPETQYF
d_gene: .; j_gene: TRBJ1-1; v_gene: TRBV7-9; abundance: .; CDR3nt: TGTGCCAGCAGCTCGCCCCCAGGTCTTGTTGAAGCTTTCTTT; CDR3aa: CASSSPPGLVEAFF
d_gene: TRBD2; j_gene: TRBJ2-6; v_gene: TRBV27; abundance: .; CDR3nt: TGTGCCAGCAGCCTCCTCACCGGGGGGTGGCACTCTGGGGCCAACGTCCTGACTTTC; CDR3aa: CASSLLTGGWHSGANVLTF